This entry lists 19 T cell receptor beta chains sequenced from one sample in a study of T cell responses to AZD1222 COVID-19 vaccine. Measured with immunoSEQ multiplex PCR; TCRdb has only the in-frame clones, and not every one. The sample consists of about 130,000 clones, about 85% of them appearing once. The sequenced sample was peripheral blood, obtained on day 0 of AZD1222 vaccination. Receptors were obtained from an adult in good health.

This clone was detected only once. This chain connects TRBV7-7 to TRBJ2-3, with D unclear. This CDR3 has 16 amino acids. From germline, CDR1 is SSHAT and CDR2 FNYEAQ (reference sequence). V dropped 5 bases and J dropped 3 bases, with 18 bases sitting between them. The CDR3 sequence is CASSKGASPATDTQYF. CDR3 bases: TGTGCCAGCAGCAAAGGCGCTTCCCCGGCGACAGATACGCAGTATTTT.

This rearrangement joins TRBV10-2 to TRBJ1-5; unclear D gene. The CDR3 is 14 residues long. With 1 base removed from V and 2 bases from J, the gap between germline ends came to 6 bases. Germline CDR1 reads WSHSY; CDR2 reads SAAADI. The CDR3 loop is CASSEFLGNQPQHF. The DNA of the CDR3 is TGCGCCAGCAGTGAGTTCCTAGGCAATCAGCCCCAGCATTTT.

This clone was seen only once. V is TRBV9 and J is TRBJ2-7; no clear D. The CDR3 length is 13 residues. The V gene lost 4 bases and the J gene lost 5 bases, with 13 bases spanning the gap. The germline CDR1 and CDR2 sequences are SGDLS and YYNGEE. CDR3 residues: CASSPGSLDEQYF. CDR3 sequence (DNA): TGTGCCAGCAGCCCTGGCAGCCTTGACGAGCAGTACTTC.

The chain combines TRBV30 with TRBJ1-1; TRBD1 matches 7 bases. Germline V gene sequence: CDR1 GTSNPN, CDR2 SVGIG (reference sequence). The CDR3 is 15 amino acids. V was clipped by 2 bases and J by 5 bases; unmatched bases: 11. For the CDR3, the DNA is TGTGCCTGGAGTCCACATGACAGGGTAGTAACTGAAGCTTTCTTT. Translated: CAWSPHDRVVTEAFF.

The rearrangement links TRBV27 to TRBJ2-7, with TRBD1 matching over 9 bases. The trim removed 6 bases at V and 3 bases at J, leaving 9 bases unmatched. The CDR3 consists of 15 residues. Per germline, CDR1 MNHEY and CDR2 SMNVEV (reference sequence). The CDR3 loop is CASSPIGTGFYEQYF. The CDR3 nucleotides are TGTGCCAGCAGCCCAATCGGGACAGGGTTCTACGAGCAGTACTTC.

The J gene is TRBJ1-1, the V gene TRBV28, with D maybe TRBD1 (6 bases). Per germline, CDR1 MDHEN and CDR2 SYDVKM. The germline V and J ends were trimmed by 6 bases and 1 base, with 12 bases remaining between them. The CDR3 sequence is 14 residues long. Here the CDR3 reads CASSWGGANTEAFF. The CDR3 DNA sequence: TGTGCCAGCAGCTGGGGGGGGGCGAACACTGAAGCTTTCTTT. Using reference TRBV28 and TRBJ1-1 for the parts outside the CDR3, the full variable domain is DVKVTQSSRYLVKRTGEKVFLECVQDMDHENMFWYRQDPGLGLRLIYFSYDVKMKEKGDIPEGYSVSREKKERFSLILESASTNQTSMYLCASSWGGANTEAFFGQGTRLTVV.

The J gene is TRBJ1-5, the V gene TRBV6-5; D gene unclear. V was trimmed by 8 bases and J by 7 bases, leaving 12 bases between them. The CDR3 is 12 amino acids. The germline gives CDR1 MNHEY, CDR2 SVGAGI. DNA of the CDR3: TGTGCCAGCGGGCGGTTGGGCCAGCCCCAGCATTTT. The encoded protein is CASGRLGQPQHF.

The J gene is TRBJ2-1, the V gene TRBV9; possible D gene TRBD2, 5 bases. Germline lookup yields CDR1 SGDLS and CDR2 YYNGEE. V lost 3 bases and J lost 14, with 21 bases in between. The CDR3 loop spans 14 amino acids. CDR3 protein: CASSGGREVLPKFF. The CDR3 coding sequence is TGTGCCAGCAGCGGAGGGCGAGAGGTACTTCCGAAGTTCTTC.

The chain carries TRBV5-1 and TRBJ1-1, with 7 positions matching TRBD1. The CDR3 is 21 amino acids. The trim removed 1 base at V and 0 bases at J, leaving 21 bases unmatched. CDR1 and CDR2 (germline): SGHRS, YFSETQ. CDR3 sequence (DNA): TGCGCCAGCAGCTTGTCGGGAGATTCGCGCGACAGGGTTATGATGAACACTGAAGCTTTCTTT. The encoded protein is CASSLSGDSRDRVMMNTEAFF.

The CDR3 nucleotides are TGTGCCAGCAGCGTAGCAGGAAACTATGGCTACACCTTC. Protein product: CASSVAGNYGYTF. The chain links TRBV9 to TRBJ1-2, with unresolved D. The germline V gene encodes CDR1 SGDLS and CDR2 YYNGEE. Trimming stripped 0 bases from V and 2 bases from J, with 5 bases between. The CDR3 consists of 13 residues.

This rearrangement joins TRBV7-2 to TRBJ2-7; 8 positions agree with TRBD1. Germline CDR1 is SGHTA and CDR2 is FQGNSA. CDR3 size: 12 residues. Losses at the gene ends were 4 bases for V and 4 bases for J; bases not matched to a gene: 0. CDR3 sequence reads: CASSWTGYEQYF. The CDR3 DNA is TGTGCCAGCAGCTGGACAGGGTACGAGCAGTACTTC.

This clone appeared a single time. This chain's CDR3 is CASSLDRGEAFF. CDR3 bases: TGTGCCAGCAGCTTAGACAGGGGTGAAGCTTTCTTT. This rearrangement joins TRBV11-3 to TRBJ1-1; weak D call: TRBD1 (6 bases). CDR3 length: 12 residues. The V end was cut by 0 bases, the J end by 7 bases, with 6 bases between. The germline CDR1 and CDR2 sequences are SGHNT and YENEEA.

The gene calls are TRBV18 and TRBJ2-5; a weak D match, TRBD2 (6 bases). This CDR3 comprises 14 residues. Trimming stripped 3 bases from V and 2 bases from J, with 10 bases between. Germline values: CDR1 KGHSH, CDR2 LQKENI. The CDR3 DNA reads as TGTGCCAGCTCACCCTCCGGGACTCAAGAGACCCAGTACTTC. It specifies CASSPSGTQETQYF.

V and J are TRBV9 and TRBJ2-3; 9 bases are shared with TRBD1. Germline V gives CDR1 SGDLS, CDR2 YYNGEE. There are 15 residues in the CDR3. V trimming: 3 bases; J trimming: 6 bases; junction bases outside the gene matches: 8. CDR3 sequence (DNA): TGTGCCAGCAGCGGACCGGGACAGGGTATTGATACGCAGTATTTT. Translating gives CASSGPGQGIDTQYF.

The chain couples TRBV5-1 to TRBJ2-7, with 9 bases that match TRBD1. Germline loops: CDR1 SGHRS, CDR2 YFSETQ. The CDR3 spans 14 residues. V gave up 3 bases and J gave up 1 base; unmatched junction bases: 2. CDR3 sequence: CASSWGTGSYEQYF. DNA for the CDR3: TGCGCCAGCAGCTGGGGGACAGGGTCCTACGAGCAGTACTTC.

CDR3 region: CASSIDRGRGDEKLFF. The CDR3 region has the DNA TGTGCCAGTAGTATAGATCGCGGCAGGGGGGATGAAAAACTGTTTTTT. This rearrangement joins TRBV19 to TRBJ1-4; 7 bases fit TRBD1. The trim removed 0 bases at V and 6 bases at J, leaving 7 bases unmatched. This CDR3 is built from 16 residues. Germline V gives CDR1 LNHDA, CDR2 SQIVND (reference sequence).

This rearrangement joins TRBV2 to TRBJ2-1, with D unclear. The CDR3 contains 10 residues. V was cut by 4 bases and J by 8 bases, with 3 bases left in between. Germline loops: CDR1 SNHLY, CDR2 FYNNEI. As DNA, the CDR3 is TGTGCCAGCAGTGGTTATGAGCAGTTCTTC. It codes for CASSGYEQFF.

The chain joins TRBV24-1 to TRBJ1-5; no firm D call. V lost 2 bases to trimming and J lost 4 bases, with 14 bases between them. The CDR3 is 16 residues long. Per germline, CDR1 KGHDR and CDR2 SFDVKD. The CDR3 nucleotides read TGTGCCACCAGTGATTCGGCTTACAGTTCTAATCAGCCCCAGCATTTT. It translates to CATSDSAYSSNQPQHF.

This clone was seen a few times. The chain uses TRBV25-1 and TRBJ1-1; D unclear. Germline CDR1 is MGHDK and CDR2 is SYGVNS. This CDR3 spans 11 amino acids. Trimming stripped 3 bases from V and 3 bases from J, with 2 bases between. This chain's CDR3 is CASSDDTEAFF. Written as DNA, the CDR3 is TGTGCCAGCAGTGACGACACTGAAGCTTTCTTT.